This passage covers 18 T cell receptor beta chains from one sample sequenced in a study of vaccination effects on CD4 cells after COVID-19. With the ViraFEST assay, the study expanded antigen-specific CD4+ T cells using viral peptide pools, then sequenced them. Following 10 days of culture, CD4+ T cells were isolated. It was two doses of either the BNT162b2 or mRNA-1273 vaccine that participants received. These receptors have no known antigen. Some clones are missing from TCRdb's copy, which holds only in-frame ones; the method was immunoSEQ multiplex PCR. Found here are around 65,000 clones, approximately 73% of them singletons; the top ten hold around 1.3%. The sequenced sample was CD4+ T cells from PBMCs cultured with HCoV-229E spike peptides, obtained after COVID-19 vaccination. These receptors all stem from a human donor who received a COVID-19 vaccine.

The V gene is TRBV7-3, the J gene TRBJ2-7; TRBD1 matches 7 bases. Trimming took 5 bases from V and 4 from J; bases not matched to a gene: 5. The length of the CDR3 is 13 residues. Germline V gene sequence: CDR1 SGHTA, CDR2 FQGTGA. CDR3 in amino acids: CASSPVRGYEQYV. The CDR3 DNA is TGTGCCAGCAGCCCCGTCAGGGGGTACGAGCAGTACGTC.

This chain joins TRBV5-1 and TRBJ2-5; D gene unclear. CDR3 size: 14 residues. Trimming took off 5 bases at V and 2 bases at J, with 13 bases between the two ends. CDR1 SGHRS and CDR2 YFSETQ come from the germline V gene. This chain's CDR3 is CASSQARQQETQYF. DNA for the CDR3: TGCGCCAGCAGTCAGGCTCGGCAACAAGAGACCCAGTACTTC. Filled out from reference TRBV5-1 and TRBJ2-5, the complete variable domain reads KAGVTQTPRYLIKTRGQQVTLSCSPISGHRSVSWYQQTPGQGLQFLFEYFSETQRNKGNFPGRFSGRQFSNSRSEMNVSTLELGDSALYLCASSQARQQETQYFGPGTRLLVL.

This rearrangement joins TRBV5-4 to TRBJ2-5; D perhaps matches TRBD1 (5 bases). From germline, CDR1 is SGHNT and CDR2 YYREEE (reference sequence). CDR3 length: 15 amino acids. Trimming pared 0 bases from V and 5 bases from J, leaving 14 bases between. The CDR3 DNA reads TGTGCCAGCAGCTTGGGTGCAGGGTTGGGTGAGACCCAGTACTTC. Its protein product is CASSLGAGLGETQYF.

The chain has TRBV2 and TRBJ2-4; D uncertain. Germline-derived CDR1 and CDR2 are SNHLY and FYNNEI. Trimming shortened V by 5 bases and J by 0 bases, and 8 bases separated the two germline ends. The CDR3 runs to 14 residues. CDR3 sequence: CASSQQIAKNIQYF. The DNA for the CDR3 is TGTGCCAGCAGTCAGCAGATAGCCAAAAACATTCAGTACTTC.

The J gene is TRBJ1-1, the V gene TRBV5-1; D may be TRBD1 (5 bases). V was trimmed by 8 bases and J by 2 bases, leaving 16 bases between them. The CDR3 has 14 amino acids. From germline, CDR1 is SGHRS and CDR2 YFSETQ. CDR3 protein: CASSPSTGNTEAFF. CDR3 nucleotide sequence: TGCGCCAGTTCACCATCAACAGGTAACACTGAAGCTTTCTTT.

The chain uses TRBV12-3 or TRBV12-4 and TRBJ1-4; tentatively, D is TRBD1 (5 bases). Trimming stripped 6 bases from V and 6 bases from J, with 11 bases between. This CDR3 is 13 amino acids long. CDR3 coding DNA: TGTGCCAGCAGCGGGGACTTCTATGAAAAACTGTTTTTT. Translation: CASSGDFYEKLFF.

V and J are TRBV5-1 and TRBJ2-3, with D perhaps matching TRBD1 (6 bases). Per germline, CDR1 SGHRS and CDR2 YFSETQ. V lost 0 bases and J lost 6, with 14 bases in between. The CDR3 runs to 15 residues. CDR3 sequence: CASSLGTGSGDTQYF. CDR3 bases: TGCGCCAGCAGCTTGGGAACAGGGTCTGGCGATACGCAGTATTTT.

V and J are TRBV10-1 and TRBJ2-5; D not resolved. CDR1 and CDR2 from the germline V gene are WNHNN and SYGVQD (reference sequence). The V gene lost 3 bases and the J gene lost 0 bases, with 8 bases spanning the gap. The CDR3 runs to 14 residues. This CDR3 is CASSEDPYQETQYF. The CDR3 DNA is TGCGCCAGCAGTGAAGACCCCTACCAAGAGACCCAGTACTTC.

The CDR3 DNA sequence: TGTGCCAGTAGTATAAGGCTGGCAGATACGCAGTATTTT. Translated, it gives CASSIRLADTQYF. The V call is TRBV19, the J call TRBJ2-3; no clear D gene. V lost 2 bases, J lost 4 bases, and 7 bases lay in between. The V gene's germline CDR1 is LNHDA and CDR2 SQIVND (reference sequence). The CDR3 extends over 13 amino acids.

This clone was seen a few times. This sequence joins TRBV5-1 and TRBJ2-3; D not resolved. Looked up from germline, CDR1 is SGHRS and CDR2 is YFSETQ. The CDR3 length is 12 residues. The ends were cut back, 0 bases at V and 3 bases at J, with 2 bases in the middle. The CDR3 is CASSLDTDTQYF. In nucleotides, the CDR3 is TGCGCCAGCAGCTTGGATACAGATACGCAGTATTTT.

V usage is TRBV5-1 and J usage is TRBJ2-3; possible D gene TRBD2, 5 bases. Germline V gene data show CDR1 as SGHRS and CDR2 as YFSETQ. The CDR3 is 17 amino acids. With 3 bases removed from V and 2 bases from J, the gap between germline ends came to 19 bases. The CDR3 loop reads CASSSLEGGPITDTQYF. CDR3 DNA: TGCGCCAGCAGCTCCCTCGAGGGCGGGCCGATCACAGATACGCAGTATTTT.

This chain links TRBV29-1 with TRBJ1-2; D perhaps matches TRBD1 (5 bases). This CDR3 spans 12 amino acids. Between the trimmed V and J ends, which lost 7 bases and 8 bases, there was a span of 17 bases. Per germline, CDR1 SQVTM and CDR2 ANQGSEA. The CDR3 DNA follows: TGCAGCGCTGTGGTCCCGGGGGACGGCTACACCTTC. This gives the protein CSAVVPGDGYTF.

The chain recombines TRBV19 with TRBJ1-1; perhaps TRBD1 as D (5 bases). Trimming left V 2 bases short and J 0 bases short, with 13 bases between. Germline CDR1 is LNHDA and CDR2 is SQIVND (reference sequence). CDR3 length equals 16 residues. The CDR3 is CASSISQGGVNTEAFF. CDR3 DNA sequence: TGTGCCAGTAGTATATCGCAGGGAGGGGTGAACACTGAAGCTTTCTTT.

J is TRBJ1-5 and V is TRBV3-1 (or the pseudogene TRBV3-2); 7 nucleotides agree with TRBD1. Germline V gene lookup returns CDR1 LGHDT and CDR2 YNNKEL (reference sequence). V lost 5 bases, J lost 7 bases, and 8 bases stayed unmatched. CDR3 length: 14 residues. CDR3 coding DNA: TGTGCCAGCAGCTACGGGACAGAAGGGCAGCCCCAGCATTTT. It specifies CASSYGTEGQPQHF.

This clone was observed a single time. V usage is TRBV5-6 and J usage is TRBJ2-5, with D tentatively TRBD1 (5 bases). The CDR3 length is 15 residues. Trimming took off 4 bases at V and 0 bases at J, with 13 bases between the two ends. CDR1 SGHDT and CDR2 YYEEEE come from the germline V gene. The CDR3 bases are TGTGCCAGCAGCGGGGTGACAGAAGACCAAGAGACCCAGTACTTC. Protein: CASSGVTEDQETQYF.

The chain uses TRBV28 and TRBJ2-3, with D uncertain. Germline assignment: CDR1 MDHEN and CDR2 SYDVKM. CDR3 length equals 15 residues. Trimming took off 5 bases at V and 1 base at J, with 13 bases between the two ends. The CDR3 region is CASSAPSTGTDTQYF. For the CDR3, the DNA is TGTGCCAGCAGTGCCCCATCGACGGGCACAGATACGCAGTATTTT.

CDR3 nucleotides: TGTGCCAGCAGCCAAGACTTAGGGACATGGAATGAAAAACTGTTTTTT. The encoded protein is CASSQDLGTWNEKLFF. This chain uses TRBV14 with TRBJ1-4, with a possible D match to TRBD1 (6 bases). Germline loops: CDR1 SGHDN, CDR2 FVKESK. The germline V and J ends were trimmed by 0 bases and 5 bases, with 13 bases remaining between them. There are 16 residues in the CDR3. Complete variable domain (other parts from reference TRBV14 and TRBJ1-4): EAGVTQFPSHSVIEKGQTVTLRCDPISGHDNLYWYRRVMGKEIKFLLHFVKESKQDESGMPNNRFLAERTGGTYSTLKVQPAELEDSGVYFCASSQDLGTWNEKLFFGSGTQLSVL.

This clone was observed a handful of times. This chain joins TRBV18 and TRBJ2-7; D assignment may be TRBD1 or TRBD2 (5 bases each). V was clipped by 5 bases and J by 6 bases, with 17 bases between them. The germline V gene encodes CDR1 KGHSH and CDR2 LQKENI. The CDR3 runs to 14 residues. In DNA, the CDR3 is TGTGCCAGCTCATTAGCCGGGACCAGAGGCGAGCAGTACGTC. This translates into CASSLAGTRGEQYV.